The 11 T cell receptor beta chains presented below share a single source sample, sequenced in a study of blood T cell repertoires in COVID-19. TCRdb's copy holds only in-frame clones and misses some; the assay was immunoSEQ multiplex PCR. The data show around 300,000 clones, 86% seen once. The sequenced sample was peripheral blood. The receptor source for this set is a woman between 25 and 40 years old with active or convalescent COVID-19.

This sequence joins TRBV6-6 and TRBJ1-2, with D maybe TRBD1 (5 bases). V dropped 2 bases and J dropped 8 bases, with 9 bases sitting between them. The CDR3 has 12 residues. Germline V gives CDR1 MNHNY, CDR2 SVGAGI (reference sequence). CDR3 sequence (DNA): TGTGCCAGCAGTTACCAGGGCGGAGGCTACACCTTC. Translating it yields CASSYQGGGYTF.

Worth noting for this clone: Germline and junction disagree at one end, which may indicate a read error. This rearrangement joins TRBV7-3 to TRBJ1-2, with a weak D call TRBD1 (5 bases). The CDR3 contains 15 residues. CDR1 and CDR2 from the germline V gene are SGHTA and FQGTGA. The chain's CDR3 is CASCFRGLGIYGYTF. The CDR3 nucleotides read TGTGCCAGCTGCTTCCGGGGGTTGGGCATCTATGGCTACACCTTC.

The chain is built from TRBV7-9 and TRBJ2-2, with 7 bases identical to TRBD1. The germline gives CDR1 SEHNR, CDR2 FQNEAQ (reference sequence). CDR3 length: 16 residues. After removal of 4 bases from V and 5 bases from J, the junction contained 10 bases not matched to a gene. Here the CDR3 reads CASSSQGKSRTGELFF. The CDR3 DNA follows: TGTGCCAGCAGCTCACAGGGGAAGAGTAGAACCGGGGAGCTGTTTTTT. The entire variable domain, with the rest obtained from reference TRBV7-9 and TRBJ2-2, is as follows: DTGVSQNPRHKITKRGQNVTFRCDPISEHNRLYWYRQTLGQGPEFLTYFQNEAQLEKSRLLSDRFSAERPKGSFSTLEIQRTEQGDSAMYLCASSSQGKSRTGELFFGEGSRLTVL.

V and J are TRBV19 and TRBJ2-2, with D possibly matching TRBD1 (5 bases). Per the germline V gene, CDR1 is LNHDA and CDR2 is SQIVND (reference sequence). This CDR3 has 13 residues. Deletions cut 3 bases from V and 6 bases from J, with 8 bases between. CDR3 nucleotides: TGTGCCAGTAGTATCCAGGGTTCCGGGGAGCTGTTTTTT. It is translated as CASSIQGSGELFF.

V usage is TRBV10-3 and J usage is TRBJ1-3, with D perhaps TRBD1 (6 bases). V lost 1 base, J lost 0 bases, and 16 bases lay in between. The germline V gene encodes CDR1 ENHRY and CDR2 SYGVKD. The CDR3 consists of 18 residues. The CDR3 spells CAISEWGTPDTSGNTIYF. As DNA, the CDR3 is TGTGCCATCAGTGAGTGGGGGACACCTGATACCTCTGGAAACACCATATATTTT.

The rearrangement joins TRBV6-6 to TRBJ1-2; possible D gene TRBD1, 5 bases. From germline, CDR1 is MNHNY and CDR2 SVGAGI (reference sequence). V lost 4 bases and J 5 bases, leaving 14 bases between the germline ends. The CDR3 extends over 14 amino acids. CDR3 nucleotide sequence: TGTGCCAGCAGTTCCCCTACAGGAACGTATGGCTACACCTTC. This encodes CASSSPTGTYGYTF.

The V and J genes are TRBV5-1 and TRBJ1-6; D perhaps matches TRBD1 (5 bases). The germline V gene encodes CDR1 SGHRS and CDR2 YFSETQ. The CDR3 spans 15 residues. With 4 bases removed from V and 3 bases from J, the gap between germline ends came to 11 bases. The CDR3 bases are TGCGCCAGCAGCATTTCGACAGTCTATAATTCACCCCTCCACTTT. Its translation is CASSISTVYNSPLHF.

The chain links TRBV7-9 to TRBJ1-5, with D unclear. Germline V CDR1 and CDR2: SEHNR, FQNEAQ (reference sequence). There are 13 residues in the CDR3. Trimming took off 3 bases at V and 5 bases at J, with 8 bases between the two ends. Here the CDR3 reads CASSFYGDQPQHF. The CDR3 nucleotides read TGTGCCAGCAGCTTTTACGGGGATCAGCCCCAGCATTTT.

The CDR3 is CASGGLAGGADTQYF. CDR3 sequence (DNA): TGTGCCAGCGGCGGACTAGCGGGGGGGGCAGATACGCAGTATTTT. This chain joins TRBV6-5 and TRBJ2-3, with TRBD2 matching 15 bases. The germline V gene has CDR1 MNHEY and CDR2 SVGAGI. CDR3 length equals 15 residues. V was clipped by 8 bases and J by 4 bases; unmatched bases: 4.

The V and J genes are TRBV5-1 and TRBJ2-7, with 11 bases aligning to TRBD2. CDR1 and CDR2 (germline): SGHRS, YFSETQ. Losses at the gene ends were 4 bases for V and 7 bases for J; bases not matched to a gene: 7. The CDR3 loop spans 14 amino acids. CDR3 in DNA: TGCGCCAGCAGCCCAACTAGCGGGGGTGGAGAGCAGTACTTC. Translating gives CASSPTSGGGEQYF.

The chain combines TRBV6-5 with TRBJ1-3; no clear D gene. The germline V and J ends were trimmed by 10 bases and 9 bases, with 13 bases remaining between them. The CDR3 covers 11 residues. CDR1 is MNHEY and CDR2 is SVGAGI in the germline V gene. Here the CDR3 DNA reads TGTGCCAACGGAAACGGAGGCACCATATATTTT. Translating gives CANGNGGTIYF.